This T cell receptor (beta chain) emerged from a study of cytomegalovirus exposure and HLA in healthy donors. Study-level points and caveats: For TCR beta chains, V- and J-gene trimming was later linked to a missense DCLRE1C variant. In a later analysis, CMV-associated beta chains were mostly HLA-associated, it appeared. Three CMV-associated chains proved CMV antigen-specific in vitro.

V dropped 3 bases and J dropped 3; count of bases not matched to a gene: 6. CDR3 length: 15 residues. The germline V gene has CDR1 SGDLS and CDR2 YYNGEE. About this clone itself: As yet, its antigen is unknown.

The PCR made use of 60 Vbeta and 13 Jbeta primers. TCRdb keeps only in-frame clones here, not all; method: immunoSEQ multiplex PCR. The sample includes about 130,000 clones, 75% to 90% of them seen just once. The chain combines TRBV9 with TRBJ2-7; 10 bases match TRBD2. The specimen sequenced was PBMCs. The receptor was derived from a young man in good health and CMV-seropositive. This CDR3 reads CASSASGGANYEQYF. The DNA of the CDR3 is TGTGCCAGCAGCGCCAGCGGGGGGGCCAACTACGAGCAGTACTTC.